Below, one T cell receptor (beta chain) is given with its context. This record comes from a study of blood T cell repertoires in COVID-19. V dropped 8 bases and J dropped 7 bases, with 9 bases sitting between them. Germline CDR1 is MNHEY and CDR2 is SVGAGI. This CDR3 is 11 amino acids long. Participant-given clinical history determined each cohort assignment. Sequencing used immunoSEQ multiplex PCR; TCRdb keeps in-frame clones, though not all of them. This table has 150,000 to 200,000 clones, 82% appearing once. The receptor comes from a woman aged 60-75 years with acute COVID-19. Sequenced sample: PBMCs or T cells enriched from blood (not recorded which). The V and J genes are TRBV6-5 and TRBJ1-5; maybe TRBD1 (5 bases). The CDR3 loop reads CASQSGQPQHF. The CDR3 DNA reads TGTGCCAGCCAATCAGGGCAGCCCCAGCATTTT.